This TCR beta chain was obtained from a study of cytomegalovirus exposure and HLA in healthy donors. Study-level results: It was 150 to 200 TCR beta chains that were listed as cytomegalovirus-associated.

The PCR ran on 60 Vbeta and 13 Jbeta primers. The method was immunoSEQ multiplex PCR; TCRdb's version includes in-frame clones alone and lacks a portion of them. Of tens of thousands of clones listed, more than 75% are singletons. The germline CDR1 and CDR2 sequences are GTSNPN and SVGIG (reference sequence). The V end lost 0 bases, the J end lost 2 bases, and 10 bases lay between the germline ends. CDR3 length equals 14 residues. A note on this clone: The antigen is not known.

The chain joins TRBV30 to TRBJ1-1; possibly TRBD1 for D (6 bases). Sequenced input: PBMCs. The sequence derives from a young man in good health and CMV-seropositive. DNA for the CDR3: TGTGCCTGGAGTGTACAGGACAGAAACACTGAAGCTTTCTTT. Translating it yields CAWSVQDRNTEAFF.